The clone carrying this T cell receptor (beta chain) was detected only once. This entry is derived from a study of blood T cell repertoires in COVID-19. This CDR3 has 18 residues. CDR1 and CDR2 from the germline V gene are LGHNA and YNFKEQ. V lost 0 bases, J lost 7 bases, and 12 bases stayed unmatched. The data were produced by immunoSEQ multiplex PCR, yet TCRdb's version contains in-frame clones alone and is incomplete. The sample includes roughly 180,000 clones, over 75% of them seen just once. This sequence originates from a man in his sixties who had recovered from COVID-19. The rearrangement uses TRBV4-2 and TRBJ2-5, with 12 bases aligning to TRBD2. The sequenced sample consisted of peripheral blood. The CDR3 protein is CASSQEGPLAGGAATQYF. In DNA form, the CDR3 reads TGTGCCAGCAGCCAAGAAGGGCCGCTAGCGGGGGGGGCTGCGACCCAGTACTTC.